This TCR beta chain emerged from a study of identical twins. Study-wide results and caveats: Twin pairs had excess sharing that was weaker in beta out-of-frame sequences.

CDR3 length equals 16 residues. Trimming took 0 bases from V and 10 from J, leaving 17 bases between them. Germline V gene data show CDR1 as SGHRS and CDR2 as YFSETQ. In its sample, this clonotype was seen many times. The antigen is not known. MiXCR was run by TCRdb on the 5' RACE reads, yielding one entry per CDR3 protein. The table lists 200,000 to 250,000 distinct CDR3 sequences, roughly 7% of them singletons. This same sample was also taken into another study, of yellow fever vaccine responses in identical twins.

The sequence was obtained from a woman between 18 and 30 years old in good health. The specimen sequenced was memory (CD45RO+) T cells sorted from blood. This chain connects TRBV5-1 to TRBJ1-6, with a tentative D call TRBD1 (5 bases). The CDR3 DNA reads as TGCGCCAGCAGCTTGGGTTATGGGACGGCTAGCTCACCCCTCCACTTT. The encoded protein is CASSLGYGTASSPLHF.